These 9 T cell receptor beta chains were all obtained from the same sample, sequenced in a study of post-analysis software for immune sequencing data. Regarding the study as a whole: Five TRBV segments, TRBV5-6, TRBV5-1 and TRBV20-1 among them, were found more frequent in patients than controls.

cDNA libraries for TCR beta contained unique molecular identifiers. MiXCR, run by TCRdb on the PCR reads, gives a single entry per CDR3 protein. The sample has roughly 800,000 distinct CDR3 sequences; approximately 30% are singletons. These receptors lack a known antigen. Sequenced: blood. These receptors all come from a girl under 18 with multiple sclerosis.

This clonotype was recorded only once. This may stem from a read error, because a much larger clone lies one nucleotide away. The genes are TRBV11-2 and TRBJ2-3, with D perhaps being TRBD1 or TRBD2 (6 bases each). V lost 1 base to trimming and J lost 4 bases, with 12 bases between them. Looked up from germline, CDR1 is SGHAT and CDR2 is FQNNGV. This CDR3 is built from 15 residues. The CDR3 nucleotides are TGTGCCAGCAGCTTAGCGGGGGCGCCGTCAGATACGCAGTATTTT. Its translation is CASSLAGAPSDTQYF.

The CDR3 here is CASSPGIVGREQFF. As DNA, the CDR3 is TGTGCCAGCAGTCCTGGGATAGTGGGACGGGAGCAGTTCTTC. The rearrangement links TRBV6-5 to TRBJ2-1, with D possibly being TRBD1 or TRBD2 (5 bases each). This CDR3 has 14 amino acids. CDR1 and CDR2 (germline): MNHEY, SVGAGI. Trimming left V 5 bases short and J 10 bases short, with 18 bases between.

In this sample, this clonotype turned up a few times. This rearrangement joins TRBV12-3 or TRBV12-4 to TRBJ2-5; possible D gene TRBD1, 6 bases. The V end lost 3 bases, the J end lost 2 bases, and 16 bases lay between the germline ends. The CDR3 length is 16 residues. CDR3 amino acids: CASSFQPGHGQETQYF. The CDR3 DNA reads TGTGCCAGCAGTTTCCAACCGGGACACGGGCAAGAGACCCAGTACTTC.

This clonotype showed up just a few times. The chain is built from TRBV6-2 or TRBV6-3 and TRBJ2-7, with D tentatively TRBD2 (6 bases). Trimming pared 0 bases from V and 3 bases from J, leaving 21 bases between. The CDR3 length is 18 residues. Germline CDR1 MNHEY, CDR2 SVGEGT. CDR3 sequence (DNA): TGTGCCAGCAGTTACTCGAGAGGTCGTGCTGCGGGATTCTACGAGCAGTACTTC. Protein: CASSYSRGRAAGFYEQYF.

This clonotype came up a few times. The chain links TRBV7-9 to TRBJ1-4, with D uncertain. The CDR3 runs 11 residues. The germline V gene encodes CDR1 SEHNR and CDR2 FQNEAQ (reference sequence). V was shortened by 0 bases and J by 13 bases, with 6 bases between the two germline ends. The CDR3 region has the DNA TGTGCCAGCAGCTTAGCGGGCCTACTGTTTTTT. Translated, it gives CASSLAGLLFF. Filled out from reference TRBV7-9 and TRBJ1-4, the complete variable domain reads DTGVSQNPRHKITKRGQNVTFRCDPISEHNRLYWYRQTLGQGPEFLTYFQNEAQLEKSRLLSDRFSAERPKGSFSTLEIQRTEQGDSAMYLCASSLAGLLFFGSGTQLSVL.

This clonotype was detected only a few times. V usage is TRBV12-3 or TRBV12-4 and J usage is TRBJ1-1; a weak D match, TRBD1 (6 bases). This CDR3 is 19 amino acids long. The V and J ends lost 2 bases and 1 base respectively, with 23 bases between them. In DNA, the CDR3 is TGTGCCAGCAGTTTACATCTCGCGGTTAGTCTACAGGGGAACACTGAAGCTTTCTTT. It translates to CASSLHLAVSLQGNTEAFF.

In regard to this clonotype: Compared with germline, one end of the junction differs, possibly owing to a read error. The V gene is TRBV29-1, the J gene TRBJ1-2; weak D call: TRBD1 (5 bases). CDR3 length equals 11 residues. The germline V gene has CDR1 SQVTM and CDR2 ANQGSEA. The CDR3 coding sequence is TGCGGCGTTGCAGGGCCAGCCGGCTACACCTTC. Its protein is CGVAGPAGYTF.

The chain carries TRBV7-6 and TRBJ2-5, with D tentatively TRBD1 (6 bases). Trimming pared 5 bases from V and 7 bases from J, leaving 14 bases between. This CDR3 comprises 13 residues. Germline V gene data show CDR1 as SGHVS and CDR2 as FNYEAQ. The CDR3 is CASSPGTLGTQYF. The CDR3, as DNA: TGTGCCAGCAGCCCCGGGACATTAGGGACCCAGTACTTC. Combining the CDR3 with reference TRBV7-6 and TRBJ2-5 gives the whole variable domain GAGVSQSPRYKVTKRGQDVALRCDPISGHVSLYWYRQALGQGPEFLTYFNYEAQQDKSGLPNDRFSAERPEGSISTLTIQRTEQRDSAMYRCASSPGTLGTQYFGPGTRLLVL.

This clonotype has only a few counts. The J gene is TRBJ2-7, the V gene TRBV7-2; TRBD1 aligns across 7 bases. Losses at the gene ends were 5 bases for V and 0 bases for J; bases not matched to a gene: 10. The V gene's germline CDR1 is SGHTA and CDR2 FQGNSA. The CDR3 has 16 amino acids. CDR3 protein: CASSKRWDSPSYEQYF. In nucleotides, the CDR3 is TGTGCCAGCAGCAAACGATGGGACAGCCCCTCCTACGAGCAGTACTTC.